These 8 T cell receptor beta chains originate from one sample sequenced in a study of immune cell composition in non-small cell lung cancer. Libraries were prepared by immunoSEQ multiplex PCR; TCRdb keeps only in-frame clonotypes and omits some of them. The data contain about 2,500 clones, almost 70% of them singletons. Normal lung was taken at the farthest possible site, at least 3 cm from tumour. The sample consisted of non-adjacent lung tissue. These receptors originate from a human donor with non-small cell lung cancer.

This clone has just one count. The rearrangement links TRBV7-9 to TRBJ2-1, with TRBD2 matching 8 bases. The CDR3 contains 16 residues. The germline CDR1 and CDR2 sequences are SEHNR and FQNEAQ (reference sequence). V was pared by 5 bases and J by 0 bases, with 6 bases of the junction left unmatched. The CDR3, as DNA: TGTGCCAGCAGCCTAAATAGCGGGGCCTCCTACAATGAGCAGTTCTTC. Protein product: CASSLNSGASYNEQFF.

This rearrangement joins TRBV9 to TRBJ1-3; D unresolved. V lost 3 bases and J 0 bases, leaving 10 bases between the germline ends. Per the germline V gene, CDR1 is SGDLS and CDR2 is YYNGEE. CDR3 length equals 15 residues. As DNA, the CDR3 is TGTGCCAGCAGCGGGACTTACGTCTCTGGAAACACCATATATTTT. Its protein is CASSGTYVSGNTIYF. The full variable domain, its missing parts supplied by reference TRBV9 and TRBJ1-3, is DSGVTQTPKHLITATGQRVTLRCSPRSGDLSVYWYQQSLDQGLQFLIQYYNGEERAKGNILERFSAQQFPDLHSELNLSSLELGDSALYFCASSGTYVSGNTIYFGEGSWLTVV.

This chain links TRBV4-3 with TRBJ2-5; tentative D call: TRBD2 (5 bases). Germline-derived CDR1 and CDR2 are LGHNA and YSLEER. This CDR3 contains 13 residues. Trimming stripped 0 bases from V and 5 bases from J, with 7 bases between. This CDR3 is CASSQDRGETQYF. The CDR3, as DNA: TGCGCCAGCAGCCAAGATCGAGGGGAGACCCAGTACTTC.

The J gene is TRBJ1-4, the V gene TRBV7-9, with D possibly matching TRBD1 (6 bases). V was trimmed by 2 bases and J by 8 bases, leaving 12 bases between them. The germline gives CDR1 SEHNR, CDR2 FQNEAQ (reference sequence). This CDR3 has 14 amino acids. CDR3 amino acids: CASSLSVQGEKLFF. Written as DNA, the CDR3 is TGTGCCAGCAGCTTATCGGTCCAGGGGGAAAAACTGTTTTTT.

The rearrangement joins TRBV28 to TRBJ1-4; TRBD1 matches at 7 bases. Per the germline V gene, CDR1 is MDHEN and CDR2 is SYDVKM. CDR3 size: 19 residues. V lost 7 bases to trimming and J lost 3 bases; unmatched junction nucleotides: 20. The CDR3 nucleotides are TGTGCCAGCACACCAGTACGACAGGGAGTCGTTGATGCTAATGAAAAACTGTTTTTT. It codes for CASTPVRQGVVDANEKLFF. Full variable domain (rest looked up from reference TRBV28 and TRBJ1-4): DVKVTQSSRYLVKRTGEKVFLECVQDMDHENMFWYRQDPGLGLRLIYFSYDVKMKEKGDIPEGYSVSREKKERFSLILESASTNQTSMYLCASTPVRQGVVDANEKLFFGSGTQLSVL.

This chain uses TRBV9 with TRBJ2-7, with 8 bases matching TRBD1. Trimming removed 3 bases from V and 2 bases from J; junction bases left unmatched: 4. Germline values: CDR1 SGDLS, CDR2 YYNGEE. The CDR3 extends over 14 amino acids. The CDR3 nucleotides read TGTGCCAGCAGCGCGACGACAGGGGCCTACGAGCAGTACTTC. Amino acid sequence: CASSATTGAYEQYF.

This clone was seen once. The V gene is TRBV18, the J gene TRBJ2-3, with D uncertain. Per the germline V gene, CDR1 is KGHSH and CDR2 is LQKENI. The CDR3 is 12 residues long. V was shortened by 2 bases and J by 2 bases, with 2 bases between the two germline ends. The CDR3 sequence is CASSPYTDTQYF. In nucleotides, the CDR3 is TGTGCCAGCTCACCATACACAGATACGCAGTATTTT.

V is TRBV7-6 and J is TRBJ2-1; 9 bases fit TRBD1. This CDR3 contains 19 residues. The trim removed 5 bases at V and 7 bases at J, leaving 21 bases unmatched. Germline V gene data show CDR1 as SGHVS and CDR2 as FNYEAQ. CDR3 residues: CASSQSLGQGQPHGNEQFF. The CDR3 nucleotides read TGTGCCAGCAGCCAAAGCCTTGGACAGGGGCAGCCCCACGGGAATGAGCAGTTCTTC.